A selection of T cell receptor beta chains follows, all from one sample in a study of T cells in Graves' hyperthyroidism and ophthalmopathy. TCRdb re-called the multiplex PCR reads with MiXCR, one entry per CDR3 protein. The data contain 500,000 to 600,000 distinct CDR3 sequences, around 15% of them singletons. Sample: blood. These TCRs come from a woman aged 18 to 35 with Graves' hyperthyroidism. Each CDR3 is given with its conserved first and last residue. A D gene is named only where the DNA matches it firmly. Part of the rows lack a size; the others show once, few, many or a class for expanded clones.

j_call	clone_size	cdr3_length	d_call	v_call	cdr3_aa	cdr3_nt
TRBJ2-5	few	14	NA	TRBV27	CASSLLGLRETQYF	TGTGCCAGCAGTTTGTTGGGGTTGCGGGAGACCCAGTACTTC
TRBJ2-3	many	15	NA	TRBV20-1	CSASGGPRLTDTQYF	TGCAGTGCGTCGGGCGGTCCCAGACTCACAGATACGCAGTATTTT
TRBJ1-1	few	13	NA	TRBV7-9	CASSPGVRTEAFF	TGTGCCAGCAGCCCAGGGGTACGGACTGAAGCTTTCTTT
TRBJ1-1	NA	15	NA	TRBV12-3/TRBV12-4	CASSRLREFNTEAFF	TGTGCCAGCAGTCGCCTCCGGGAATTTAACACTGAAGCTTTCTTT
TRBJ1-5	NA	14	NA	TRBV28	CASSPPATPTPQHF	TGTGCCAGCAGTCCTCCAGCAACCCCTACCCCCCAGCATTTT
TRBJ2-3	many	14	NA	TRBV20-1	CSARDGRSTDTQYF	TGCAGTGCTAGAGACGGCAGGAGCACAGATACGCAGTATTTT
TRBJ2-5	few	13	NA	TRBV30	CAWSTAGGQTQYF	TGTGCCTGGAGTACAGCGGGCGGCCAGACCCAGTACTTC
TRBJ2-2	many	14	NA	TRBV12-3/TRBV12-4	CASSFHPNTGELFF	TGTGCCAGCAGTTTCCACCCGAACACCGGGGAGCTGTTTTTT
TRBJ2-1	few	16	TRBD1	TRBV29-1	CSVDIGTGGSYNEQFF	TGCAGCGTTGATATCGGGACAGGGGGTTCCTACAATGAGCAGTTCTTC
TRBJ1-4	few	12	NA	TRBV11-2	CASSPTNEKLFF	TGTGCCAGCAGTCCAACTAATGAAAAACTGTTTTTT
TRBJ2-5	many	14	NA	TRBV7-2	CASNVGGGGETQYF	TGTGCCAGCAACGTAGGGGGAGGCGGGGAGACCCAGTACTTC
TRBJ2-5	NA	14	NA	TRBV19	CASTSGPGGETQYF	TGTGCCAGTACCTCGGGCCCTGGAGGGGAGACCCAGTACTTC
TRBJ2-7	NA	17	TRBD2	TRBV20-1	CSAITQGTSGATYEQYF	TGCAGTGCAATCACCCAGGGGACTAGCGGGGCTACCTACGAGCAGTACTTC
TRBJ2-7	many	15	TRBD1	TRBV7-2	CASSFYWTGSYEQYF	TGTGCCAGCAGCTTTTACTGGACAGGGTCTTACGAGCAGTACTTC
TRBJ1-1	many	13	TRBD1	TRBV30	CAWRQGQIAEAFF	TGTGCCTGGAGACAGGGGCAAATCGCTGAAGCTTTCTTT
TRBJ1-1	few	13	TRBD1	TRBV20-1	CSAPDRTNTEAFF	TGCAGTGCGCCGGACAGGACCAACACTGAAGCTTTCTTT
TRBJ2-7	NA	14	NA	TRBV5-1	CASSLGPGGYEQYF	TGCGCCAGCAGCTTGGGGCCAGGCGGCTACGAGCAGTACTTC
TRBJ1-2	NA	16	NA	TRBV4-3	CASSQDLTDGHYGYTF	TGCGCCAGCAGCCAAGATTTGACGGATGGCCACTATGGCTACACCTTC
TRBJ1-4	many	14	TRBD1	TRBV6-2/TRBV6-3	CASHPGGADEKLFF	TGTGCCAGCCACCCAGGGGGCGCCGATGAAAAACTGTTTTTT
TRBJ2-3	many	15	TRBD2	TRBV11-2	CASSLGGRWADTQYF	TGTGCCAGCAGCTTAGGCGGGAGATGGGCAGATACGCAGTATTTT
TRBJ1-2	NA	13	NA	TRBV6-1	CASSDRENYGYTF	TGTGCCAGCAGTGACAGGGAGAACTATGGCTACACCTTC
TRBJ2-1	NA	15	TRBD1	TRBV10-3	CAISQTGESYNEQFF	TGTGCCATCAGCCAGACAGGGGAGTCCTACAATGAGCAGTTCTTC
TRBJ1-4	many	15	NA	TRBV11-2	CASSFMGATNEKLFF	TGTGCCAGCAGCTTCATGGGCGCAACTAATGAAAAACTGTTTTTT
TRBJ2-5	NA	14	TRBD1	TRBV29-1	CSVTTGGGWETQYF	TGCAGCGTGACCACAGGGGGCGGATGGGAGACCCAGTACTTC
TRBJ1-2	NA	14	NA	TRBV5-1	CASSLDATVYGYTF	TGCGCCAGCAGCTTGGATGCCACAGTCTATGGCTACACCTTC
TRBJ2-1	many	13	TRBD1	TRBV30	CAWKGQGAREQFF	TGTGCCTGGAAGGGACAGGGGGCAAGGGAGCAGTTCTTC
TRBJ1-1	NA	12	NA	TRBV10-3	CATSEADTEAFF	TGTGCCACCAGTGAAGCCGACACTGAAGCTTTCTTT
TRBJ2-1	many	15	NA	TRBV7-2	CASSFRDSSYNEQFF	TGTGCCAGCAGCTTTAGGGACTCCTCCTACAATGAGCAGTTCTTC
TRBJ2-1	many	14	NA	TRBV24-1	CATSSEVLGNEQFF	TGTGCCACCAGTTCTGAGGTCCTAGGCAATGAGCAGTTCTTC
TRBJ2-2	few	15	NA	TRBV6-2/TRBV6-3	CASRGGPTERGELFF	TGTGCCAGCAGGGGGGGGCCGACGGAAAGGGGGGAGCTGTTTTTT
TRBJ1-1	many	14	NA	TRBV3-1	CASSQESRTTEAFF	TGTGCCAGCAGCCAAGAAAGCAGGACCACTGAAGCTTTCTTT
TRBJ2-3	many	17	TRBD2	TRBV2	CASSARTSRRSTDTQYF	TGTGCCAGCAGTGCGAGGACTAGCCGACGGAGCACAGATACGCAGTATTTT
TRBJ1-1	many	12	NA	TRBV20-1	CSARGGGTEAFF	TGCAGTGCTAGAGGAGGGGGGACTGAAGCTTTCTTT
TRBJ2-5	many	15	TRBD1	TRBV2	CASSEWTGGVETQYF	TGTGCCAGCAGTGAATGGACAGGGGGCGTGGAGACCCAGTACTTC
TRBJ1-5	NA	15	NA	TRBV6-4	CASSESGNLNQPQHF	TGTGCCAGCAGTGAATCGGGTAACCTAAATCAGCCCCAGCATTTT
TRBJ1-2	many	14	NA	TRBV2	CASSLGGFNYGYTF	TGTGCCAGCAGTTTAGGGGGGTTTAACTATGGCTACACCTTC
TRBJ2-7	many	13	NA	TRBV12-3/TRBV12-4	CASSLGFGYEQYF	TGTGCCAGCAGTTTAGGGTTCGGCTACGAGCAGTACTTC
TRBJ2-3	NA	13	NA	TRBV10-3	CAISSGDLGTQYF	TGTGCCATCAGTTCCGGGGACTTGGGTACGCAGTATTTT
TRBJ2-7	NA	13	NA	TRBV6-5	CASSYGLLYEQYF	TGTGCCAGCAGTTACGGGTTACTCTACGAGCAGTACTTC
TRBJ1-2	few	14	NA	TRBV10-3	CAISDPGSSYGYTF	TGTGCCATCAGTGACCCGGGGTCTAGCTATGGCTACACCTTC
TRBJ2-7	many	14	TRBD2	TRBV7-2	CASSSQAGPYEQYF	TGTGCCAGCAGCTCTCAAGCGGGACCCTACGAGCAGTACTTC
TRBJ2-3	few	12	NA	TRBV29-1	CSVETLIETQYF	TGCAGCGTCGAGACCCTTATAGAGACGCAGTATTTT
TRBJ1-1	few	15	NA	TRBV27	CASSLSFGTNTEAFF	TGTGCCAGCAGTTTATCGTTCGGGACGAACACTGAAGCTTTCTTT
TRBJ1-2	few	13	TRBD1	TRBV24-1	CATSDRDSYGYTF	TGTGCCACCAGTGACCGGGACAGCTATGGCTACACCTTC
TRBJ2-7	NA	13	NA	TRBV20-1	CSVIQRGTYEQYF	TGCAGCGTTATCCAGAGGGGAACCTACGAGCAGTACTTC
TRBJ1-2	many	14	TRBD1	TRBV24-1	CATSDNGQGFSYTF	TGTGCCACCAGTGATAATGGACAGGGGTTTAGCTACACCTTC
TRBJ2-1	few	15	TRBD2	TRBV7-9	CASSWGGLAGGGQFF	TGTGCCAGCAGCTGGGGAGGCCTAGCGGGGGGCGGACAGTTCTTC
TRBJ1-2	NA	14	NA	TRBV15	CATSRRVKFYGYTF	TGTGCCACCAGCAGGCGGGTCAAGTTCTATGGCTACACCTTC
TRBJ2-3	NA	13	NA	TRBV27	CASNPSSTDTQYF	TGTGCCAGCAACCCATCTAGCACAGATACGCAGTATTTT
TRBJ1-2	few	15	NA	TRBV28	CASSPRTVVPYGYTF	TGTGCCAGCAGTCCCCGGACGGTAGTACCATATGGCTACACCTTC
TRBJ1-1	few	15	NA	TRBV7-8	CASSLNGAVWTEAFF	TGTGCCAGCAGCTTAAACGGGGCGGTGTGGACTGAAGCTTTCTTT
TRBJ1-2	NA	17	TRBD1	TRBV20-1	CSARDPDSGQSRKGYTF	TGCAGTGCTAGAGATCCTGACTCGGGACAGTCCCGAAAGGGCTACACCTTC
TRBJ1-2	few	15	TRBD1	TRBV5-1	CASSFGTGEPRSYTF	TGCGCCAGCAGCTTCGGGACAGGCGAACCTCGTAGCTACACCTTC
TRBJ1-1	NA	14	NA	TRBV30	CAWNGRGMGTEAFF	TGTGCCTGGAACGGAAGGGGGATGGGCACTGAAGCTTTCTTT